Listed below are T cell receptor beta chains from one sample, sequenced in a study of response to subunit inactivated influenza vaccine. TCRdb passed the RT-PCR reads through MiXCR, listing each CDR3 protein once. The sample includes 800,000 or so distinct CDR3 sequences, 21% of them seen just once. Sequenced here: PBMCs from blood, sampled more than 4 days after vaccination. The source is a man in his fifties or sixties who received an inactivated influenza vaccine. Both conserved end residues are part of each CDR3. D genes are given only for firm matches. Clone size appears in some rows only: once, few, many, or a class for an expanded clone.

D gene: .
J gene: TRBJ1-6
clone size: .
V gene: TRBV3-1
CDR3 protein: CASSNRQNSPLHF
CDR3 DNA: TGTGCCAGCAGCAACCGACAGAATTCACCCCTCCACTTT

D gene: .
J gene: TRBJ2-7
clone size: .
V gene: TRBV4-1
CDR3 protein: CASSQVGRTNSYEQYF
CDR3 DNA: TGCGCCAGCAGCCAAGTGGGTCGTACTAACTCCTACGAGCAGTACTTC

D gene: TRBD1
J gene: TRBJ1-6
clone size: .
V gene: TRBV7-9
CDR3 protein: CASSQWTGYDSPLHF
CDR3 DNA: TGTGCCAGCAGCCAATGGACAGGGTATGATTCACCCCTCCACTTT

D gene: .
J gene: TRBJ2-7
clone size: .
V gene: TRBV6-2/TRBV6-3
CDR3 protein: CASSTPTYRAHEQYF
CDR3 DNA: TGTGCCAGCTCCACCCCCACGTACAGGGCCCACGAGCAGTACTTC

D gene: .
J gene: TRBJ2-5
clone size: .
V gene: TRBV20-1
CDR3 protein: CSASDRETQYF
CDR3 DNA: TGCAGTGCTAGTGATCGAGAGACCCAGTACTTC

D gene: .
J gene: TRBJ2-7
clone size: few
V gene: TRBV20-1
CDR3 protein: CSARGADPYYEQYF
CDR3 DNA: TGCAGTGCTAGAGGGGCGGACCCCTACTACGAGCAGTACTTC

D gene: .
J gene: TRBJ2-3
clone size: .
V gene: TRBV9
CDR3 protein: CASSLGLGLPSTDTQYF
CDR3 DNA: TGTGCCAGCAGCCTTGGCCTAGGGCTGCCCAGCACAGATACGCAGTATTTT

D gene: .
J gene: TRBJ1-2
clone size: few
V gene: TRBV9
CDR3 protein: CASSVGSGIANYGYTF
CDR3 DNA: TGTGCCAGCAGCGTAGGCTCGGGAATCGCTAACTATGGCTACACCTTC

D gene: .
J gene: TRBJ2-7
clone size: .
V gene: TRBV27
CDR3 protein: CASSQYQGSYEQYF
CDR3 DNA: TGTGCCAGCAGCCAATACCAGGGTTCCTACGAGCAGTACTTC

D gene: .
J gene: TRBJ1-6
clone size: .
V gene: TRBV27
CDR3 protein: CASSLLGGSSYNSPLHF
CDR3 DNA: TGTGCCAGCAGTTTACTAGGGGGAAGCTCCTATAATTCACCCCTCCACTTT

D gene: .
J gene: TRBJ2-7
clone size: .
V gene: TRBV7-2
CDR3 protein: CASSSIAGYEQYF
CDR3 DNA: TGTGCCAGCAGCTCCATCGCAGGCTACGAGCAGTACTTC

D gene: TRBD1
J gene: TRBJ2-7
clone size: .
V gene: TRBV7-9
CDR3 protein: CASSTTGAPLYEQYF
CDR3 DNA: TGTGCCAGCAGCACCACAGGGGCCCCTCTCTACGAGCAGTACTTC

D gene: .
J gene: TRBJ1-5
clone size: few
V gene: TRBV6-2/TRBV6-3
CDR3 protein: CASSPGRGVGMPQHF
CDR3 DNA: TGTGCCAGCAGCCCAGGACGGGGGGTAGGGATGCCCCAGCATTTT

D gene: TRBD2
J gene: TRBJ2-7
clone size: many
V gene: TRBV5-5
CDR3 protein: CASSWNVAGGNSYEQYF
CDR3 DNA: TGTGCCAGCAGCTGGAATGTAGCGGGAGGGAACTCCTACGAGCAGTACTTC

D gene: TRBD1
J gene: TRBJ1-2
clone size: .
V gene: TRBV12-3/TRBV12-4
CDR3 protein: CASTTTGDYYGYTF
CDR3 DNA: TGTGCCAGCACCACCACAGGGGATTACTATGGCTACACCTTC

D gene: .
J gene: TRBJ1-5
clone size: .
V gene: TRBV6-5
CDR3 protein: CASSYPRDLKGNQPQHF
CDR3 DNA: TGTGCCAGCAGTTACCCCAGGGACCTTAAGGGCAATCAGCCCCAGCATTTT

D gene: .
J gene: TRBJ2-5
clone size: .
V gene: TRBV20-1
CDR3 protein: CSASPPGLDQETQYF
CDR3 DNA: TGCAGTGCAAGCCCTCCGGGACTGGACCAAGAGACCCAGTACTTC

D gene: .
J gene: TRBJ2-7
clone size: .
V gene: TRBV3-1
CDR3 protein: CASSQQRGTTYEQYF
CDR3 DNA: TGTGCCAGCAGCCAACAACGGGGAACAACCTACGAGCAGTACTTC

D gene: TRBD2
J gene: TRBJ2-1
clone size: once
V gene: TRBV24-1
CDR3 protein: CATSDYQRGSNEQFF
CDR3 DNA: TGTGCCACCAGTGATTATCAGCGGGGGAGTAATGAGCAGTTCTTC

D gene: .
J gene: TRBJ2-3
clone size: few
V gene: TRBV12-3/TRBV12-4
CDR3 protein: CASSLLWSADTQYF
CDR3 DNA: TGTGCCAGCAGTTTACTATGGAGCGCGGATACGCAGTATTTT

D gene: .
J gene: TRBJ2-3
clone size: few
V gene: TRBV3-1
CDR3 protein: CASSLRGGLETDTQYF
CDR3 DNA: TGTGCCAGCAGCCTCCGTGGGGGGTTGGAGACAGATACGCAGTATTTT

D gene: .
J gene: TRBJ2-7
clone size: .
V gene: TRBV29-1
CDR3 protein: CSVGKTYEQYF
CDR3 DNA: TGCAGCGTTGGCAAAACCTACGAGCAGTACTTC

D gene: .
J gene: TRBJ1-4
clone size: few
V gene: TRBV7-2
CDR3 protein: CASSRRYEKLFF
CDR3 DNA: TGTGCCAGCAGCCGACGTTATGAAAAACTGTTTTTT

D gene: .
J gene: TRBJ2-7
clone size: .
V gene: TRBV29-1
CDR3 protein: CSVGGAGEQYF
CDR3 DNA: TGCAGCGTCGGTGGGGCGGGCGAGCAGTACTTC

D gene: .
J gene: TRBJ1-2
clone size: .
V gene: TRBV7-9
CDR3 protein: CASSLAGSPDGYTF
CDR3 DNA: TGTGCCAGCAGCTTAGCGGGCAGCCCGGATGGCTACACCTTC

D gene: .
J gene: TRBJ1-1
clone size: .
V gene: TRBV12-3/TRBV12-4
CDR3 protein: CASSPLFGRGTEAFF
CDR3 DNA: TGTGCCAGCAGCCCTTTATTTGGAAGGGGTACTGAAGCTTTCTTT

D gene: TRBD2
J gene: TRBJ2-3
clone size: .
V gene: TRBV3-1
CDR3 protein: CASSQGGGRTDTQYF
CDR3 DNA: TGTGCCAGCAGCCAAGGCGGGGGGAGAACAGATACGCAGTATTTT

D gene: .
J gene: TRBJ2-7
clone size: .
V gene: TRBV7-2
CDR3 protein: CASSLGPLGGHSEQYF
CDR3 DNA: TGTGCCAGCAGCTTAGGTCCTTTAGGGGGTCATAGCGAGCAGTACTTC

D gene: TRBD2
J gene: TRBJ2-7
clone size: .
V gene: TRBV7-2
CDR3 protein: CASSLDSSGRYEQYF
CDR3 DNA: TGTGCCAGCAGCTTAGATTCTAGCGGGAGATACGAGCAGTACTTC

D gene: TRBD1
J gene: TRBJ1-2
clone size: few
V gene: TRBV20-1
CDR3 protein: CSAIPTGLGFYGYTF
CDR3 DNA: TGCAGTGCTATCCCGACAGGGCTAGGGTTCTATGGCTACACCTTC

D gene: .
J gene: TRBJ1-5
clone size: few
V gene: TRBV7-2
CDR3 protein: CASSPNKGQPQHF
CDR3 DNA: TGTGCCAGCAGCCCCAATAAAGGTCAGCCCCAGCATTTT

D gene: .
J gene: TRBJ2-1
clone size: .
V gene: TRBV7-9
CDR3 protein: CASSKEQFF
CDR3 DNA: TGTGCCAGCAGCAAGGAGCAGTTCTTC

D gene: TRBD1
J gene: TRBJ2-5
clone size: few
V gene: TRBV11-2
CDR3 protein: CASSLRTGAETQYF
CDR3 DNA: TGTGCCAGCAGCTTAAGGACAGGGGCGGAGACCCAGTACTTC

D gene: .
J gene: TRBJ1-2
clone size: few
V gene: TRBV4-3
CDR3 protein: CASSQDEGLAGYTF
CDR3 DNA: TGCGCCAGCAGCCAAGATGAAGGCCTCGCGGGCTACACCTTC

D gene: TRBD2
J gene: TRBJ2-5
clone size: few
V gene: TRBV28
CDR3 protein: CASSTTLADYQETQYF
CDR3 DNA: TGTGCCAGCAGCACAACACTAGCGGACTACCAAGAGACCCAGTACTTC

D gene: .
J gene: TRBJ1-2
clone size: few
V gene: TRBV21-1
CDR3 protein: CASSMVPSANYGYTF
CDR3 DNA: TGTGCCAGCAGCATGGTTCCCTCCGCTAACTATGGCTACACCTTC

D gene: TRBD1
J gene: TRBJ2-3
clone size: few
V gene: TRBV6-1
CDR3 protein: CASSSTGQGGDTQYF
CDR3 DNA: TGTGCCAGCAGCTCAACAGGACAGGGTGGAGATACGCAGTATTTT

D gene: .
J gene: TRBJ2-3
clone size: few
V gene: TRBV19
CDR3 protein: CASSKSRVFNSLDTQYF
CDR3 DNA: TGTGCCAGTAGTAAGAGCAGGGTCTTCAATTCATTGGATACGCAGTATTTT

D gene: .
J gene: TRBJ2-3
clone size: few
V gene: TRBV5-1
CDR3 protein: CASSLDTAGTDTQYF
CDR3 DNA: TGCGCCAGCAGCTTGGATACGGCGGGGACAGATACGCAGTATTTT

D gene: .
J gene: TRBJ2-7
clone size: .
V gene: TRBV29-1
CDR3 protein: CSVGTNEQYF
CDR3 DNA: TGCAGCGTTGGGACAAACGAGCAGTACTTC

D gene: .
J gene: TRBJ2-7
clone size: many
V gene: TRBV7-2
CDR3 protein: CASSLATASYEQYF
CDR3 DNA: TGTGCCAGCAGCTTAGCGACAGCTTCCTACGAGCAGTACTTC

D gene: TRBD2
J gene: TRBJ2-1
clone size: few
V gene: TRBV7-2
CDR3 protein: CASSFSGPSYNEQFF
CDR3 DNA: TGTGCCAGCAGCTTTAGCGGGCCGTCCTACAATGAGCAGTTCTTC

D gene: TRBD2
J gene: TRBJ2-3
clone size: .
V gene: TRBV28
CDR3 protein: CASSLLGASGGADTQYF
CDR3 DNA: TGTGCCAGCAGTTTATTAGGGGCTAGCGGGGGAGCAGATACGCAGTATTTT

D gene: .
J gene: TRBJ2-3
clone size: many
V gene: TRBV5-1
CDR3 protein: CASSLLSLAGTDTQYF
CDR3 DNA: TGCGCCAGCAGCTTGTTGAGTCTAGCTGGCACAGATACGCAGTATTTT

D gene: TRBD1
J gene: TRBJ2-6
clone size: .
V gene: TRBV29-1
CDR3 protein: CSVVDRGNWVSGANVLTF
CDR3 DNA: TGCAGCGTTGTTGACAGGGGAAATTGGGTCTCTGGGGCCAACGTCCTGACTTTC

D gene: .
J gene: TRBJ2-7
clone size: .
V gene: TRBV12-3/TRBV12-4
CDR3 protein: CASSDGNGEQYF
CDR3 DNA: TGTGCCAGCAGTGATGGTAATGGCGAGCAGTACTTC

D gene: .
J gene: TRBJ1-2
clone size: many
V gene: TRBV12-3/TRBV12-4
CDR3 protein: CASSLQRNYGYTF
CDR3 DNA: TGTGCCAGCAGTTTGCAGAGGAACTATGGCTACACCTTC

D gene: TRBD2
J gene: TRBJ2-1
clone size: few
V gene: TRBV7-9
CDR3 protein: CASSPVSGRGYNEQFF
CDR3 DNA: TGTGCCAGCAGCCCCGTTAGCGGGAGGGGCTACAATGAGCAGTTCTTC

D gene: .
J gene: TRBJ2-7
clone size: few
V gene: TRBV4-3
CDR3 protein: CASSQVSSKGEQYF
CDR3 DNA: TGCGCCAGCAGCCAAGTCAGTTCCAAAGGCGAGCAGTACTTC

D gene: TRBD2
J gene: TRBJ2-5
clone size: few
V gene: TRBV7-6
CDR3 protein: CASSSQTSGGGETQYF
CDR3 DNA: TGTGCCAGCAGCTCCCAGACTAGCGGGGGAGGGGAGACCCAGTACTTC

D gene: .
J gene: TRBJ2-3
clone size: .
V gene: TRBV29-1
CDR3 protein: CSVEVYGDYTDTQYF
CDR3 DNA: TGCAGCGTTGAAGTGTATGGGGATTACACAGATACGCAGTATTTT

D gene: .
J gene: TRBJ2-1
clone size: .
V gene: TRBV21-1
CDR3 protein: CVEAGIHNEQFF
CDR3 DNA: TGTGTCGAAGCGGGAATCCACAATGAGCAGTTCTTC

D gene: .
J gene: TRBJ1-6
clone size: many
V gene: TRBV12-3/TRBV12-4
CDR3 protein: CASSRGGSPLHF
CDR3 DNA: TGTGCCAGCAGCCGTGGGGGTTCACCCCTCCACTTT

D gene: TRBD1
J gene: TRBJ2-6
clone size: .
V gene: TRBV4-3
CDR3 protein: CASSQNRGTGANVLTF
CDR3 DNA: TGCGCCAGCAGCCAAAACAGGGGGACTGGGGCCAACGTCCTGACTTTC

D gene: TRBD2
J gene: TRBJ2-3
clone size: .
V gene: TRBV6-5
CDR3 protein: CASSSGLAGGRYSTDTQYF
CDR3 DNA: TGTGCCAGCAGTTCCGGACTAGCGGGGGGGCGGTACAGCACAGATACGCAGTATTTT

D gene: .
J gene: TRBJ1-4
clone size: many
V gene: TRBV12-3/TRBV12-4
CDR3 protein: CASSPDTREKLFF
CDR3 DNA: TGTGCCAGCTCACCGGACACGCGAGAAAAACTGTTTTTT

D gene: TRBD2
J gene: TRBJ2-7
clone size: .
V gene: TRBV28
CDR3 protein: CASRTGGMPEQYF
CDR3 DNA: TGTGCCAGCCGAACGGGAGGTATGCCCGAGCAGTACTTC

D gene: .
J gene: TRBJ2-1
clone size: few
V gene: TRBV15
CDR3 protein: CATSRKSDNEQFF
CDR3 DNA: TGTGCCACCAGCAGGAAATCCGACAATGAGCAGTTCTTC

D gene: .
J gene: TRBJ2-7
clone size: .
V gene: TRBV19
CDR3 protein: CASSTRDQIPYEQYF
CDR3 DNA: TGTGCCAGTAGTACCCGGGACCAAATCCCCTACGAGCAGTACTTC